The T cell receptor (beta chain) under discussion was sequenced for a study of T cell responses to AZD1222 COVID-19 vaccine. General observations from the study: In all cases, repertoires were sampled only after the peak T cell response. Elevations in Spike-specific TCR breadth and depth followed administration of two AZD1222 doses. Reportedly, close to half of spike-specific TCRs are directed against unmutated variant regions. There were mostly white British donors and more females than males, and clonal diversity was possibly underestimated.

Only in-frame clones appear in the TCRdb table, and some are missing; sequencing was by immunoSEQ multiplex PCR. The profile shows 80,000 to 100,000 clones, around 90% of them singletons. V lost 10 bases and J 5 bases, leaving 17 bases between the germline ends. Germline-derived CDR1 and CDR2 are MNHNY and SVGAGI (reference sequence). The CDR3 totals 13 residues. On this clone: Its target is not known.

The chain combines TRBV6-6 with TRBJ1-1; D remains unclear. The origin of this receptor is an adult in good health. Sample: peripheral blood, taken on day 0 of MenACWY control vaccination. CDR3 in amino acids: CATRNVGKTEAFF. CDR3 bases: TGTGCCACTCGAAATGTGGGAAAGACTGAAGCTTTCTTT.